Listed here are 30 T cell receptor beta chains from one sample, sequenced in a study of identical twins (dated by TCRdb to 2016 to 2017). The library was prepared using 5' RACE. The sample was run on an Illumina HiSeq 2000. TCRdb trimmed public reads at Q25 via fastp, called clones via MiXCR and kept in-frame beta chains. Each entry is one CDR3 protein sequence, shown with its most common DNA and genes. The table for this sample lists about 570,000 distinct CDR3 sequences; around a tenth of them were counted only once. Of the sample, roughly 3% is held by the ten largest clones. In addition, the sample was reused for a study of yellow fever vaccine responses in identical twins.

What was sequenced was PBMCs. The receptors originated from a woman aged 18-29 years in good health.

This clonotype was recorded a few times. This sequence joins TRBV29-1 and TRBJ1-2; 8 bases align to TRBD1. Germline CDR1 reads SQVTM; CDR2 reads ANQGSEA. The CDR3 covers 15 residues. V lost 3 bases and J lost 8; bases outside the gene matches: 14. The CDR3: CSVDRTGLSVGGYTF. The CDR3 DNA follows: TGCAGCGTTGATCGGACAGGGCTGAGTGTCGGGGGCTACACCTTC.

This clonotype has a handful of counts. The chain is built from TRBV29-1 and TRBJ2-1; no clear D gene. The CDR3 spans 13 residues. Trimming took 5 bases from V and 4 from J, leaving 12 bases between them. In germline, CDR1 is SQVTM, CDR2 ANQGSEA. The CDR3 sequence is CSVPISRYNEQFF. In nucleotides, the CDR3 is TGCAGCGTTCCGATCAGCCGATACAATGAGCAGTTCTTC.

The rearrangement joins TRBV2 to TRBJ2-1, with TRBD2 identical over 13 bases. CDR1 is SNHLY, CDR2 FYNNEI, per germline. This CDR3 has 17 residues. The DNA of the CDR3 is TGTACCTGCAGTCCTCGACTAGCGGGAGGCTTAAACAATGAGCAGTTCTTC. As protein: CTCSPRLAGGLNNEQFF.

The DNA of the CDR3 is TGCAGCGTTGAAGATATTAGACAGAACACCGGGGAGCTGTTTTTT. Amino acids: CSVEDIRQNTGELFF. V and J are TRBV29-1 and TRBJ2-2; D uncertain. The V and J ends lost 0 bases and 1 base respectively, with 9 bases between them. Germline loops: CDR1 SQVTM, CDR2 ANQGSEA. This CDR3 is 15 amino acids long.

The gene calls are TRBV3-1 and TRBJ1-4; no clear D gene. Germline V gene lookup returns CDR1 LGHDT and CDR2 YNNKEL (reference sequence). V was pared by 0 bases and J by 3 bases, with 11 bases between. There are 16 residues in the CDR3. The DNA of the CDR3 is TGTGCCAGCAGCCAAGACAGACGAGGAGCTAATGAAAAACTGTTTTTT. It translates to CASSQDRRGANEKLFF. The complete variable domain, with remaining parts taken from reference TRBV3-1 and TRBJ1-4, reads DTAVSQTPKYLVTQMGNDKSIKCEQNLGHDTMYWYKQDSKKFLKIMFSYNNKELIINETVPNRFSPKSPDKAHLNLHINSLELGDSAVYFCASSQDRRGANEKLFFGSGTQLSVL.

This clonotype has ten or more counts. The chain uses TRBV5-6 and TRBJ1-1; TRBD1 matches at 8 bases. The CDR3 spans 14 residues. The trim removed 0 bases at V and 8 bases at J, leaving 6 bases unmatched. Looked up from germline, CDR1 is SGHDT and CDR2 is YYEEEE. The CDR3 DNA is TGTGCCAGCAGCTTGGTCCCAGGGGGCACCGAAGCTTTCTTT. Protein: CASSLVPGGTEAFF.

Ten or more counts support this clonotype. This chain links TRBV7-9 with TRBJ2-7; 7 nucleotides agree with TRBD1. The CDR3 has 12 residues. The germline gives CDR1 SEHNR, CDR2 FQNEAQ (reference sequence). With 4 bases clipped from V and 6 bases from J, the junction kept 3 bases outside the gene matches. In DNA form, the CDR3 reads TGTGCCAGCAGCTCCACAGGGGCCGAGCAGTACTTC. This codes for CASSSTGAEQYF.

Worth noting for this clonotype: At one boundary the junction diverges from the germline segment, which might be a read error. The rearrangement links TRBV7-7 to TRBJ2-2; D possibly corresponds to TRBD2 (5 bases). From germline, CDR1 is SSHAT and CDR2 FNYEAQ (reference sequence). The CDR3 is made up of 13 amino acids. The CDR3 coding sequence is TGTGCTAGCAGGTCCGGGGACACCGGGGAGCTGTTTTTT. This codes for CASRSGDTGELFF.

This clonotype has only a few counts. This chain joins TRBV28 and TRBJ2-1, with 12 bases identical to TRBD1. The CDR3 extends over 12 amino acids. The V gene end was trimmed by 8 bases and the J gene end by 12 bases; junction bases not matched to a gene: 5. Germline CDR1 reads MDHEN; CDR2 reads SYDVKM. The DNA for the CDR3 is TGTGCCAGCTCAGGGACAGGGGGCGGGCAGTTCTTC. This sequence encodes CASSGTGGGQFF.

This clonotype was picked up many times. The V gene is TRBV5-1, the J gene TRBJ2-1; 9 bases agree with TRBD2. The trim removed 4 bases at V and 8 bases at J, leaving 7 bases unmatched. Germline assignment: CDR1 SGHRS and CDR2 YFSETQ. This CDR3 region has 14 residues. CDR3 sequence: CASSLSGSRDEQFF. CDR3 nucleotide sequence: TGCGCCAGCAGCCTTAGCGGGAGTCGAGATGAGCAGTTCTTC.

The chain joins TRBV28 to TRBJ1-5; D unclear. V lost 5 bases and J lost 4, with 15 bases in between. Per the germline V gene, CDR1 is MDHEN and CDR2 is SYDVKM. The CDR3 is made up of 15 amino acids. DNA for the CDR3: TGTGCCAGCAGTCCCCGCTTGGGAGCTAATCAGCCCCAGCATTTT. It is translated as CASSPRLGANQPQHF.

This clonotype was picked up many times. The gene calls are TRBV29-1 and TRBJ2-3; D might be TRBD2 (6 bases). Trimming pared 7 bases from V and 4 bases from J, leaving 15 bases between. Germline CDR1 and CDR2: SQVTM and ANQGSEA. The CDR3 runs 13 residues. The CDR3 region has the DNA TGCAGCGGTTTGGCGGGATCAGCAGATACGCAGTATTTT. This sequence encodes CSGLAGSADTQYF.

This chain joins TRBV11-1 and TRBJ1-1; no clear D gene. Germline lookup yields CDR1 SGHAT and CDR2 FQDESV (reference sequence). The CDR3 length is 18 residues. Between the trimmed V and J ends, which lost 5 bases and 2 bases, there was a span of 24 bases. CDR3 region: CASSLSTRKREANTEAFF. The CDR3 DNA is TGTGCCAGCAGCCTTTCGACACGAAAAAGGGAGGCTAACACTGAAGCTTTCTTT.

The V call is TRBV29-1, the J call TRBJ2-7; a possible D gene is TRBD2 (5 bases). The CDR3 totals 13 residues. CDR1 SQVTM and CDR2 ANQGSEA come from the germline V gene. V lost 6 bases and J 2 bases, leaving 14 bases between the germline ends. The chain's CDR3 is CSVGTRPPYEQYF. As DNA, the CDR3 is TGCAGCGTCGGCACTAGGCCACCCTACGAGCAGTACTTC.

As to this clonotype: A junction boundary mismatches the germline segment, possibly from a read error. This sequence joins TRBV30 and TRBJ2-2, with TRBD1 as a possible D gene (6 bases). Germline V CDR1 and CDR2: GTSNPN, SVGIG (reference sequence). The CDR3 runs to 11 residues. As DNA, the CDR3 is TGCGGACAGCAGAACACCGGGGAGCTGTTTTTT. Amino acid sequence: CGQQNTGELFF. Full variable domain (missing parts from reference TRBV30 and TRBJ2-2): SQTIHQWPATLVQPVGSPLSLECTVEGTSNPNLYWYRQAAGRGLQLLFYSVGIGQISSEVPQNLSASRPQDRQFILSSKKLLLSDSGFYLCGQQNTGELFFGEGSRLTVL.

There are a few counts of this clonotype. This CDR3 is CASSARPGNTEAFF. The CDR3 nucleotides are TGTGCCAGCAGCGCCCGCCCGGGTAACACTGAAGCTTTCTTT. This chain connects TRBV13 to TRBJ1-1; D uncertain. From germline, CDR1 is PRHDT and CDR2 FYEKMQ (reference sequence). CDR3 length: 14 amino acids. The V gene lost 5 bases and the J gene lost 2 bases, with 12 bases spanning the gap.

Many counts were recorded for this clonotype. The chain recombines TRBV6-2 or TRBV6-3 with TRBJ1-5; tentative D call: TRBD1 (6 bases). The V end was cut by 5 bases, the J end by 2 bases, with 7 bases between. The CDR3 length is 13 residues. Germline CDR1 and CDR2: MNHEY and SVGEGT. The CDR3 DNA follows: TGTGCCAGCAGTCGACAGGGCAATCAGCCCCAGCATTTT. Translated: CASSRQGNQPQHF.

The gene calls are TRBV27 and TRBJ2-1, with 9 bases that match TRBD2. J gave up 0 bases and V 6 bases, and 15 bases lay outside the gene matches. In germline, CDR1 is MNHEY, CDR2 SMNVEV (reference sequence). CDR3 length equals 19 residues. The CDR3: CASRNKGLAGVSSYNEQFF. In DNA form, the CDR3 reads TGTGCCAGCAGAAATAAGGGACTAGCCGGTGTAAGCTCCTACAATGAGCAGTTCTTC.

This clonotype has a handful of counts. The chain combines TRBV12-3 or TRBV12-4 with TRBJ1-1; the D is unclear. Trimming cost V 5 bases and J 3 bases, with 10 bases left between them. The CDR3 totals 13 residues. DNA for the CDR3: TGTGCCAGCAGTCTGATGAAAGACACTGAAGCTTTCTTT. Translated: CASSLMKDTEAFF.

At least ten counts were recorded for this clonotype. J is TRBJ1-6 and V is TRBV29-1; D not certain. V shed 6 bases and J shed 6 bases, with 12 bases lying between them. Germline V CDR1 and CDR2: SQVTM, ANQGSEA. This CDR3 spans 13 amino acids. DNA of the CDR3: TGCAGCGTCGCCACTGATTTTAATTCACCCCTCCACTTT. It yields the protein CSVATDFNSPLHF.

This clonotype has more than one count but fewer than ten. The chain uses TRBV12-3 or TRBV12-4 and TRBJ1-1; TRBD1 might be the D (5 bases). Deletions cut 5 bases from V and 5 bases from J, with 18 bases between. The CDR3 length is 15 residues. The CDR3 spells CASSPPQGWGTEAFF. The CDR3, as DNA: TGTGCCAGCAGTCCCCCTCAGGGCTGGGGGACTGAAGCTTTCTTT.

The chain employs TRBV7-2 and TRBJ2-4, with 10 bases fitting TRBD2. The V gene's germline CDR1 is SGHTA and CDR2 FQGNSA. The CDR3 consists of 17 residues. The trim removed 1 base at V and 5 bases at J, leaving 8 bases unmatched. The CDR3 DNA follows: TGTGCCAGCAGCTTAGTAGGAGCGGGAGGGCCTCAAAACATTCAGTACTTC. This codes for CASSLVGAGGPQNIQYF.

This clonotype was seen only a few times. The chain carries TRBV7-2 and TRBJ1-4; no reliable D call. Trimming pared 6 bases from V and 7 bases from J, leaving 18 bases between. The V gene's germline CDR1 is SGHTA and CDR2 FQGNSA. This CDR3 comprises 15 residues. In DNA form, the CDR3 reads TGTGCCAGCAGTCGAATTTTGGGAGAGGGTGAAAAACTGTTTTTT. It codes for CASSRILGEGEKLFF. The variable domain in full, with the rest retrieved from reference TRBV7-2 and TRBJ1-4, is GAGVSQSPSNKVTEKGKDVELRCDPISGHTALYWYRQSLGQGLEFLIYFQGNSAPDKSGLPSDRFSAERTGGSVSTLTIQRTQQEDSAVYLCASSRILGEGEKLFFGSGTQLSVL.

This clonotype was found a few times. The chain is built from TRBV11-1 and TRBJ2-2; 10 bases match TRBD2. This CDR3 spans 18 amino acids. Looked up from germline, CDR1 is SGHAT and CDR2 is FQDESV (reference sequence). Trimming took 0 bases from V and 4 from J; bases not matched to a gene: 8. The DNA for the CDR3 is TGTGCCAGCAGCTTAGCGCGGCTAGCGGGGGCTGGCACCGGGGAGCTGTTTTTT. It is translated as CASSLARLAGAGTGELFF.

This clonotype was counted only a few times. The chain carries TRBV7-2 and TRBJ2-5; D is uncertain. CDR3 length equals 14 residues. V was trimmed by 2 bases and J by 1 base, leaving 8 bases between them. Germline loops: CDR1 SGHTA, CDR2 FQGNSA. CDR3 DNA: TGTGCCAGCAGCTTAAGGGTCCTCCAAGAGACCCAGTACTTC. This codes for CASSLRVLQETQYF.

The chain carries TRBV13 and TRBJ2-1; 7 bases are shared with TRBD1. J was trimmed by 8 bases and V by 8 bases; bases with no gene match: 3. The germline V gene encodes CDR1 PRHDT and CDR2 FYEKMQ (reference sequence). This CDR3 has 11 amino acids. The CDR3 DNA reads TGTGCCAGCCAACAGGGGTATGAGCAGTTCTTC. The encoded protein is CASQQGYEQFF.

This clonotype was counted ten times or more. The V and J genes are TRBV6-2 or TRBV6-3 and TRBJ1-1; 8 nucleotides line up with TRBD1. Germline trimming cut 6 bases from V and 6 bases from J; bases unmatched to any gene: 15. Germline CDR1 MNHEY, CDR2 SVGEGT. The CDR3 spans 16 residues. In DNA, the CDR3 is TGTGCCAGCAGACCCAATTCCCGACAGGGGATCCCTGAAGCTTTCTTT. Translated, it gives CASRPNSRQGIPEAFF.

This clonotype was counted only a few times. V usage is TRBV20-1 and J usage is TRBJ2-3, with 7 bases that match TRBD1. J was trimmed by 11 bases and V by 5 bases; bases with no gene match: 19. CDR1 DFQATT and CDR2 SNEGSKA come from the germline V gene (reference sequence). CDR3 length: 15 residues. The CDR3 DNA reads TGCAGTGCTCGACGGGACAGCAGTTGGCAAAACGAGCAGTATTTT. This translates into CSARRDSSWQNEQYF.

This clonotype was observed at least ten times. The chain is built from TRBV6-2 or TRBV6-3 and TRBJ1-2, with D unclear. The V end lost 6 bases, the J end lost 8 bases, and 19 bases lay between the germline ends. CDR3 size: 14 residues. Germline V gene data show CDR1 as MNHEY and CDR2 as SVGEGT. The CDR3 reads CASSHGDAREGYTF. CDR3 in DNA: TGTGCCAGCAGCCACGGAGATGCCCGGGAGGGCTACACCTTC.

The chain is built from TRBV28 and TRBJ2-6; 10 bases are a match to TRBD1. Looked up from germline, CDR1 is MDHEN and CDR2 is SYDVKM. The junction had 10 bases not matched to a gene; V was cut back by 3 bases and J by 2 bases. The length of the CDR3 is 19 residues. The CDR3 nucleotides are TGTGCCAGCAGTTTCCCCCCCGGGACAGGGGAACCTGGGGCCAACGTCCTGACTTTC. Its translation: CASSFPPGTGEPGANVLTF.